What follows is one TCR beta chain and its context. Its matching antigen is unknown. The method was immunoSEQ multiplex PCR; TCRdb's version includes in-frame clones alone and lacks a portion of them. This repertoire shows roughly 650,000 clones, about 96% found once; its top ten account for 0.11%. Terminally differentiated effector memory CD45RA+ cells were excluded from the naive CD8 cells, which were CD45RO-negative and positively selected for CCR7. Donors were healthy HIV-negative adults without recently reported acute infections or vaccinations. The ends were cut back, 2 bases at V and 9 bases at J, with 14 bases in the middle. Germline values: CDR1 SQVTM, CDR2 ANQGSEA. This CDR3 has 13 residues. This entry is derived from a study of shared clonotypes between healthy human individuals. General observations from the study: Sharing across four donors was highest in naive CD4 (around 5%) and lowest in memory CD8 (0.4%).

V is TRBV29-1 and J is TRBJ2-1; tentatively, D is TRBD1 or TRBD2 (7 bases each). The sequencing input was naive CD8+ T cells sorted from blood. The sequence was obtained from a woman aged 25-40 years in good health. CDR3 loop: CSVEQGGTAEQFF. CDR3 DNA: TGCAGCGTTGAACAGGGGGGGACAGCTGAGCAGTTCTTC.